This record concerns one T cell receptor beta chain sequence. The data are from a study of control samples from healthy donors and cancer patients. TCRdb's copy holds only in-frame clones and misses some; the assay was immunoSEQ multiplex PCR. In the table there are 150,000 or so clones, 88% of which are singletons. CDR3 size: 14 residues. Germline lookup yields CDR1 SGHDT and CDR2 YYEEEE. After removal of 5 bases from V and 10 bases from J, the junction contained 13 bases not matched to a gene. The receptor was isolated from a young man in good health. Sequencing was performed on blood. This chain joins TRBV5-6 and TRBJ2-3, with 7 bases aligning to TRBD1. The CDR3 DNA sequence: TGTGCCAGCAGTTCCCGACAGGGTACGTCGGCGCAGTATTTT. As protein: CASSSRQGTSAQYF.